This T cell receptor beta chain derives from a study of beta chain features in type 1 diabetes. Across the whole study: Cell yields, gender and age were similar in healthy donors and patients. Notes on the study in general: Among all four CD4+ subsets, Type 1 diabetes patients had TCRB CDR3s that were moderately but significantly shorter.

To note about this clone: The antigen is undetermined.

The CDR3 totals 15 residues. CDR1 is SGDLS, CDR2 YYNGEE, per germline. V was cut by 0 bases and J by 7 bases, with 13 bases left in between. The isolated RNA, all of it, was reverse transcribed, so expressed TCRB transcripts were what got sequenced. Repertoires were generated with immunoSEQ multiplex PCR, while TCRdb's copy carries only in-frame clones and drops some. This repertoire shows around 120,000 clones, roughly a sixth found once; its top ten account for about 2.4%. The sequenced material came from central memory CD4+ T cells from blood. This clonotype originated in a man aged 18 to 30 with type 1 diabetes. The chain uses TRBV9 and TRBJ2-2, with a possible D match to TRBD2 (6 bases). In DNA, the CDR3 is TGTGCCAGCAGCGTAGGCCTAAAGGGAGGCGGGGAGCTGTTTTTT. Translating it yields CASSVGLKGGGELFF.